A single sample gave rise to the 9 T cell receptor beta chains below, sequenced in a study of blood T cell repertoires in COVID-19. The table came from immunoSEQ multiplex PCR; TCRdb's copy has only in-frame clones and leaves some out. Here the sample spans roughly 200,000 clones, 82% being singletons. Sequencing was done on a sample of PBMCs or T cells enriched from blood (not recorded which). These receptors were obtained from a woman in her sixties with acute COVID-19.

In DNA, the CDR3 is TGTGCCAGCAGCGTACTGGAGGGACAGGGGGGCTATGGCTACACCTTC. It encodes CASSVLEGQGGYGYTF. The chain combines TRBV9 with TRBJ1-2; 11 bases are a match to TRBD1. J was trimmed by 4 bases and V by 1 base; bases with no gene match: 6. CDR3 length: 16 amino acids. CDR1 SGDLS and CDR2 YYNGEE come from the germline V gene.

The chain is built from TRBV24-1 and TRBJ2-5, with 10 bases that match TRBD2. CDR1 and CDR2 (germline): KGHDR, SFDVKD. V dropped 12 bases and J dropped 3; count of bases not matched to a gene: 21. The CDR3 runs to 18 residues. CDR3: CAHWGLANIPREKETQYF. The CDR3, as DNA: TGTGCCCACTGGGGACTAGCGAATATCCCACGAGAAAAAGAGACCCAGTACTTC.

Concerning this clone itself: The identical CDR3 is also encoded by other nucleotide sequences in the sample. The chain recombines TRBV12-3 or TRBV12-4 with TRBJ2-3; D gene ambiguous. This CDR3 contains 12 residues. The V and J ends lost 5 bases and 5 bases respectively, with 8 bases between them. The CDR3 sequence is CASSPSGDTQYF. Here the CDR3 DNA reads TGTGCCAGCAGTCCCTCAGGAGATACGCAGTATTTT.

This chain's CDR3 is CASSLRGLAGVWSYNEQFF. As DNA, the CDR3 is TGTGCCAGCAGCTTACGGGGACTAGCGGGGGTATGGTCCTACAATGAGCAGTTCTTC. The chain employs TRBV7-9 and TRBJ2-1; 14 positions match TRBD2. There are 19 residues in the CDR3. V trimming: 2 bases; J trimming: 1 base; junction bases outside the gene matches: 7. Per germline, CDR1 SEHNR and CDR2 FQNEAQ (reference sequence).

The CDR3 region is CATSDFGTGEQETQYF. Here the CDR3 DNA reads TGTGCCACCAGTGATTTTGGGACGGGAGAACAAGAGACCCAGTACTTC. V is TRBV24-1 and J is TRBJ2-5; TRBD2 might be the D (6 bases). The germline V gene encodes CDR1 KGHDR and CDR2 SFDVKD. The ends were cut back, 1 base at V and 2 bases at J, with 13 bases in the middle. The CDR3 spans 16 residues.

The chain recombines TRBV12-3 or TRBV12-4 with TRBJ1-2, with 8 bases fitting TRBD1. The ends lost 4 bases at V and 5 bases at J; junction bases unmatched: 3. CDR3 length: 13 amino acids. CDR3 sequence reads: CASSWDRTYGYTF. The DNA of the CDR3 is TGTGCCAGCAGTTGGGACAGGACTTATGGCTACACCTTC.

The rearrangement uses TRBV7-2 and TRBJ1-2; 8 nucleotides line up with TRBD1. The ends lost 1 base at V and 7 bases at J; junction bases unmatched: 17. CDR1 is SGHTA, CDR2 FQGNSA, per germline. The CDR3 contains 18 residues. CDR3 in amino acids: CASSLVFGGQGAILGYTF. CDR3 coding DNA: TGTGCCAGCAGCTTAGTGTTCGGCGGGCAGGGGGCGATCCTTGGCTACACCTTC.

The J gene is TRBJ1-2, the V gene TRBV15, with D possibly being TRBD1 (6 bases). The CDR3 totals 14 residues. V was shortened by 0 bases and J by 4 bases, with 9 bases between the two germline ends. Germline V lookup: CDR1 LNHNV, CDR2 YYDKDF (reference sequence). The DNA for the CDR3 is TGTGCCACCAGCAGAGATCCGGACAGCTATGGCTACACCTTC. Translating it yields CATSRDPDSYGYTF. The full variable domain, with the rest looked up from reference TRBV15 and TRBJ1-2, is DAMVIQNPRYQVTQFGKPVTLSCSQTLNHNVMYWYQQKSSQAPKLLFHYYDKDFNNEADTPDNFQSRRPNTSFCFLDIRSPGLGDTAMYLCATSRDPDSYGYTFGSGTRLTVV.

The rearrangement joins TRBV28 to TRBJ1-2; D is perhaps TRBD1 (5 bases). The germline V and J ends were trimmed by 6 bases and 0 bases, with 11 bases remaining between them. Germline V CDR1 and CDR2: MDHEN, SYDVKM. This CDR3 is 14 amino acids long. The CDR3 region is CASRPGGANYGYTF. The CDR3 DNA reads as TGTGCCAGCAGGCCGGGGGGGGCTAACTATGGCTACACCTTC.